This T cell receptor (beta chain) is from a study of cytomegalovirus exposure and HLA in healthy donors. Study context: A prior analysis found 100 million to 140 million unique TCR beta sequences from 150 million to 200 million T cells.

Study-wide findings and caveats: HLA alleles were associated with roughly 15,000 TCR beta sequences in a later analysis at 0.05 false discovery rate. It has been reported that TCR beta sequences accurately predicted the HLA-A and HLA-B alleles of most subjects. Testing in vitro showed a few CMV-associated chains specific for CMV antigens.

A word on this clone: The antigen remains unidentified.

CDR1 LGHNA and CDR2 YSLEER come from the germline V gene. The CDR3 consists of 16 residues. The germline V and J ends were trimmed by 0 bases and 2 bases, with 10 bases remaining between them. The PCR employed 60 Vbeta primers together with 13 Jbeta primers. The protocol was immunoSEQ multiplex PCR, while the TCRdb copy is restricted to in-frame clones and leaves out a portion. The clone table shows approximately 120,000 clones, with the ten largest holding over 2%. The clonotype originates from a man in his forties or fifties in good health and CMV-seronegative. This chain uses TRBV4-3 with TRBJ2-2; D gene unclear. Specimen: PBMCs. In DNA, the CDR3 is TGCGCCAGCAGCCAAGATCTGCAGATTAACACCGGGGAGCTGTTTTTT. It is translated as CASSQDLQINTGELFF.